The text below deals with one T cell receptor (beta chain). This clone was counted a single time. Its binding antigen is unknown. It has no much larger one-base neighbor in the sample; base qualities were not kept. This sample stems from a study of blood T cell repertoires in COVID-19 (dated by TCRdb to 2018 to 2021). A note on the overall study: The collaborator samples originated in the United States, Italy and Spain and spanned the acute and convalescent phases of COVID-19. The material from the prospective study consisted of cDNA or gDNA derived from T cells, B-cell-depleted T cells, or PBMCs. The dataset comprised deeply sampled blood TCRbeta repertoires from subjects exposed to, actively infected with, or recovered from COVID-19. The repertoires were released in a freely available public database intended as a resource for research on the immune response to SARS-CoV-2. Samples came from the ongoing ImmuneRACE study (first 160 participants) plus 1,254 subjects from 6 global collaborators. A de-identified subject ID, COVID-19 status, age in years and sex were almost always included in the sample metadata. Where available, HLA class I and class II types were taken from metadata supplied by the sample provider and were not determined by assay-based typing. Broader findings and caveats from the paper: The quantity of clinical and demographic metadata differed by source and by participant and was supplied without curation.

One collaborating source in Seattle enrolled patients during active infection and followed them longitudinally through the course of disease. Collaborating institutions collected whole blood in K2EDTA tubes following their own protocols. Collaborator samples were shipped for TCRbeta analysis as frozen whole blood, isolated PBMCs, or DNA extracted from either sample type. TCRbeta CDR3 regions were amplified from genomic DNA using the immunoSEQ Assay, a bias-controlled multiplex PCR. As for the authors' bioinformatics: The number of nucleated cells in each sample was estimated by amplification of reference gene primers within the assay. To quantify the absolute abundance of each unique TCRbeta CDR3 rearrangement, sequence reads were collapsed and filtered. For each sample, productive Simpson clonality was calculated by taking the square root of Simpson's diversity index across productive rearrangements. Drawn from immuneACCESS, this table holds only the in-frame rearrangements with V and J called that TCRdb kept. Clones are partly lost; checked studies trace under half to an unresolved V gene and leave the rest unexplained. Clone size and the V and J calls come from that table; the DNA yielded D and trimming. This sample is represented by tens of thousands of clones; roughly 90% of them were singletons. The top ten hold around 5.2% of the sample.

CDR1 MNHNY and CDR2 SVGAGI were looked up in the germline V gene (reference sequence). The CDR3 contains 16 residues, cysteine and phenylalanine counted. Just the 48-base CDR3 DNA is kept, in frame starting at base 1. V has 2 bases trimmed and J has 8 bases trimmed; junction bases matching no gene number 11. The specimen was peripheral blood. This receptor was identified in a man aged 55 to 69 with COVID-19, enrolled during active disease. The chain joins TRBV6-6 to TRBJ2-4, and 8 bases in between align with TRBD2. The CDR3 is CASSYDPGGRGDIQYF. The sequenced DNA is TGTGCCAGCAGTTACGACCCGGGGGGGCGTGGGGACATTCAGTACTTC.